One sample yielded the 26 T cell receptor beta chains listed below, sequenced in a study of blood T cell repertoires in COVID-19. The assay was immunoSEQ multiplex PCR, and TCRdb's table has in-frame clones only and misses some. In the table there are 200,000 or so clones, 81% of which are singletons. The material sequenced was peripheral blood. These receptor sequences come from a woman at least 80 years old with COVID-19, enrolled during active disease.

CDR3 residues: CASSLLTTAANYGYTF. In DNA form, the CDR3 reads TGTGCCAGCAGTCTCCTCACCACAGCTGCTAACTATGGCTACACCTTC. The chain couples TRBV28 to TRBJ1-2; D is ambiguous. The germline V gene encodes CDR1 MDHEN and CDR2 SYDVKM. The CDR3 covers 16 residues. The V end lost 5 bases, the J end lost 0 bases, and 16 bases lay between the germline ends.

The CDR3 DNA reads as TGTGCCAGCAACGAGGGGGCGGGTGAGCAGTTCTTC. It encodes CASNEGAGEQFF. The rearrangement joins TRBV2 to TRBJ2-1; 7 bases align to TRBD1. This CDR3 has 12 residues. Germline CDR1 is SNHLY and CDR2 is FYNNEI. Trimming removed 7 bases from V and 9 bases from J; junction bases left unmatched: 6. Combining the CDR3 with reference TRBV2 and TRBJ2-1 gives the whole variable domain EPEVTQTPSHQVTQMGQEVILRCVPISNHLYFYWYRQILGQKVEFLVSFYNNEISEKSEIFDDQFSVERPDGSNFTLKIRSTKLEDSAMYFCASNEGAGEQFFGPGTRLTVL.

This clone was counted a single time. The J gene is TRBJ2-3, the V gene TRBV11-3; 7 nucleotides align to TRBD2. This CDR3 is 15 amino acids long. Germline V gene sequence: CDR1 SGHNT, CDR2 YENEEA. J was trimmed by 3 bases and V by 2 bases; bases with no gene match: 5. The CDR3, as DNA: TGTGCCAGCAGCTTAAGGGCGCGGGAGACAGATACGCAGTATTTT. Its translation: CASSLRARETDTQYF.

V and J are TRBV12-3 or TRBV12-4 and TRBJ2-7; 7 nucleotides match TRBD1. CDR3 length: 12 amino acids. V gave up 5 bases and J gave up 5 bases; unmatched junction bases: 3. The CDR3 DNA reads as TGTGCCAGCAGTGGGACAGTCCACGAGCAGTACTTC. Amino acid sequence: CASSGTVHEQYF.

V and J are TRBV19 and TRBJ1-1, with 8 bases aligning to TRBD1. The ends lost 3 bases at V and 3 bases at J; junction bases unmatched: 9. CDR1 and CDR2 (germline): LNHDA, SQIVND (reference sequence). CDR3 length: 16 amino acids. The CDR3 DNA follows: TGTGCCAGTAGTATTAATCAGGGGGCGCGGTACACTGAAGCTTTCTTT. It codes for CASSINQGARYTEAFF.

The chain joins TRBV18 to TRBJ1-3; D not certain. CDR3 length: 14 residues. Trimming cost V 2 bases and J 0 bases, with 5 bases left between them. Germline V gene data show CDR1 as KGHSH and CDR2 as LQKENI. This CDR3 is CASSPGSSGNTIYF. DNA of the CDR3: TGTGCCAGCTCACCAGGGAGCTCTGGAAACACCATATATTTT. The full variable domain, completed using reference TRBV18 and TRBJ1-3, is NAGVMQNPRHLVRRRGQEARLRCSPMKGHSHVYWYRQLPEEGLKFMVYLQKENIIDESGMPKERFSAEFPKEGPSILRIQQVVRGDSAAYFCASSPGSSGNTIYFGEGSWLTVV.

This rearrangement joins TRBV6-5 to TRBJ1-5, with a tentative D call TRBD1 (5 bases). Trimming shortened V by 6 bases and J by 0 bases, and 12 bases separated the two germline ends. CDR3 length: 15 amino acids. Germline values: CDR1 MNHEY, CDR2 SVGAGI. The CDR3 is CASRRDRDSNQPQHF. The CDR3, as DNA: TGTGCCAGCAGGCGCGACAGAGATAGCAATCAGCCCCAGCATTTT.

The chain combines TRBV12-2 with TRBJ2-1; the DNA was not compared with TRBD2, the D call given in the table. TRBV12-2 is a documented pseudogene. The CDR3 loop spans 15 amino acids. In DNA form, the CDR3 reads TGTGCAAGTCGCTCCGATAGCGGGAGGTACAATGAGCAGTTCTTC. It yields the protein CASRSDSGRYNEQFF.

The V gene is TRBV19, the J gene TRBJ2-3, with 9 bases identical to TRBD1. V was pared by 7 bases and J by 3 bases, with 11 bases of the junction left unmatched. There are 16 residues in the CDR3. Per germline, CDR1 LNHDA and CDR2 SQIVND (reference sequence). CDR3 bases: TGTGCCAGTATCCCGACCCACAGGGGGCTTACAGATACGCAGTATTTT. Encoded protein: CASIPTHRGLTDTQYF.

The chain joins TRBV18 to TRBJ1-5; D is unresolved. CDR3 size: 14 residues. V was pared by 2 bases and J by 7 bases, with 12 bases between. The germline V gene encodes CDR1 KGHSH and CDR2 LQKENI. This CDR3 is CASSPIAAEQPQHF. The CDR3 DNA sequence: TGTGCCAGCTCACCAATCGCCGCGGAGCAGCCCCAGCATTTT.

The gene calls are TRBV3-1 (or the pseudogene TRBV3-2) and TRBJ1-5; D is unclear. With 0 bases removed from V and 6 bases from J, the gap between germline ends came to 6 bases. The CDR3 covers 13 residues. Germline V gene data show CDR1 as LGHDT and CDR2 as YNNKEL (reference sequence). CDR3 protein: CASSQDLRQPQHF. The CDR3 region has the DNA TGTGCCAGCAGCCAAGATCTACGTCAGCCCCAGCATTTT.

This clone was observed once. The chain links TRBV28 to TRBJ2-1; D remains ambiguous. Between the trimmed V and J ends, which lost 7 bases and 7 bases, there was a span of 8 bases. CDR3 length: 11 amino acids. Germline V gene data show CDR1 as MDHEN and CDR2 as SYDVKM. The CDR3 bases are TGTGCCAGCACCCTGAGAAATGAGCAGTTCTTC. The encoded protein is CASTLRNEQFF.

The V call is TRBV6-5, the J call TRBJ1-2; 9 bases line up with TRBD1. Germline V lookup: CDR1 MNHEY, CDR2 SVGAGI. Germline trimming cut 7 bases from V and 8 bases from J; bases unmatched to any gene: 8. The CDR3 has 13 residues. CDR3 in DNA: TGTGCCAGCATCTGGGACAGGGCGACCGGCTACACCTTC. Its translation: CASIWDRATGYTF.

The genes are TRBV7-2 and TRBJ1-5; D possibly corresponds to TRBD1 (5 bases). Germline V gene data show CDR1 as SGHTA and CDR2 as FQGNSA. This CDR3 is 15 amino acids long. Trimming stripped 5 bases from V and 0 bases from J, with 11 bases between. CDR3 protein: CASSPAGLSNQPQHF. CDR3 DNA: TGTGCCAGCAGCCCCGCGGGGCTTAGCAATCAGCCCCAGCATTTT.

The chain recombines TRBV5-1 with TRBJ1-3; a weak D match, TRBD1 (6 bases). V was cut by 0 bases and J by 1 base, with 8 bases left in between. From germline, CDR1 is SGHRS and CDR2 YFSETQ. The CDR3 sequence is 15 residues long. For the CDR3, the DNA is TGCGCCAGCAGCTTGGCAGGGGCGTCTGGAAACACCATATATTTT. Its translation: CASSLAGASGNTIYF.

The gene calls are TRBV10-2 and TRBJ1-2; 10 bases line up with TRBD1. V gave up 5 bases and J gave up 7 bases; unmatched junction bases: 7. Looked up from germline, CDR1 is WSHSY and CDR2 is SAAADI. The CDR3 is made up of 14 amino acids. The CDR3 DNA is TGCGCCAGCAGTTCGGGACAGGGGTTATCTGGCTACACCTTC. This encodes CASSSGQGLSGYTF.

The rearrangement uses TRBV7-6 and TRBJ1-6, with D perhaps TRBD1 (5 bases). V dropped 2 bases and J dropped 0 bases, with 17 bases sitting between them. Germline CDR1 is SGHVS and CDR2 is FNYEAQ. This CDR3 contains 19 residues. CDR3 DNA: TGTGCCAGCAGCTTATGGGGCGGGGGAATTAGCTCCTATAATTCACCCCTCCACTTT. It yields the protein CASSLWGGGISSYNSPLHF.

This clone was recorded a few times. The rearrangement links TRBV6-1 to TRBJ1-4; 10 positions match TRBD1. CDR3 length equals 19 residues. Per the germline V gene, CDR1 is MNHNS and CDR2 is SASEGT. V was pared by 3 bases and J by 4 bases, with 14 bases of the junction left unmatched. The CDR3 reads CASSETGGAALRVNEKLFF. DNA for the CDR3: TGTGCCAGCAGTGAGACAGGGGGCGCGGCCCTTCGGGTTAATGAAAAACTGTTTTTT.

The chain carries TRBV11-2 and TRBJ2-4, with D hard to call. Germline CDR1 SGHAT, CDR2 FQNNGV. V was clipped by 5 bases and J by 0 bases, with 11 bases between them. The CDR3 runs to 15 residues. The CDR3, as DNA: TGTGCCAGCAGCCCATCCCCGGTAGCCAAAAACATTCAGTACTTC. It translates to CASSPSPVAKNIQYF.

V and J are TRBV27 and TRBJ1-6; 10 positions match TRBD1. The germline V gene encodes CDR1 MNHEY and CDR2 SMNVEV (reference sequence). The J segment lost 8 bases and the V segment lost 6 bases, leaving 1 base of the junction unmatched. The CDR3 is 13 residues long. CDR3 sequence: CASRGTGDSPLHF. CDR3 DNA sequence: TGTGCCAGCAGGGGGACAGGGGATTCACCCCTCCACTTT.

The chain carries TRBV5-1 and TRBJ2-1; 10 nucleotides align to TRBD2. The germline CDR1 and CDR2 sequences are SGHRS and YFSETQ. Trimming cost V 4 bases and J 11 bases; bases outside gene matches: 18. The CDR3 sequence is 17 residues long. This chain's CDR3 is CASSILPLAGVGFKQFF. In DNA form, the CDR3 reads TGCGCCAGCAGCATCCTTCCGCTAGCGGGAGTGGGGTTTAAGCAGTTCTTC.

This chain uses TRBV2 with TRBJ1-2; D is possibly TRBD1 (5 bases). Trimming stripped 8 bases from V and 8 bases from J, with 15 bases between. In germline, CDR1 is SNHLY, CDR2 FYNNEI. The CDR3 consists of 12 residues. For the CDR3, the DNA is TGTGCCAGCCAAATAACCGGGGGAGGCTACACCTTC. It codes for CASQITGGGYTF.

This clone was observed a handful of times. The genes are TRBV2 and TRBJ2-3; tentative D call: TRBD2 (6 bases). V lost 5 bases and J lost 6, with 9 bases in between. Germline CDR1 reads SNHLY; CDR2 reads FYNNEI. This CDR3 has 12 residues. CDR3 in amino acids: CASSRLGDTQYF. The CDR3 DNA is TGTGCCAGCAGTCGACTAGGGGATACGCAGTATTTT.

This clone has more than one count but fewer than ten. The chain recombines TRBV18 with TRBJ2-3; D might be TRBD2 (6 bases). CDR3 length: 14 amino acids. From germline, CDR1 is KGHSH and CDR2 LQKENI. Trimming took 9 bases from V and 0 from J, leaving 13 bases between them. The CDR3 here is CASGASVSTDTQYF. The CDR3 nucleotides are TGTGCCAGTGGGGCTAGCGTTAGCACAGATACGCAGTATTTT. Complete variable domain (other parts from reference TRBV18 and TRBJ2-3): NAGVMQNPRHLVRRRGQEARLRCSPMKGHSHVYWYRQLPEEGLKFMVYLQKENIIDESGMPKERFSAEFPKEGPSILRIQQVVRGDSAAYFCASGASVSTDTQYFGPGTRLTVL.

DNA for the CDR3: TGTGCCAGTAGCATGACTAGCGGCACAGATACGCAGTATTTT. Protein sequence: CASSMTSGTDTQYF. The chain has TRBV19 and TRBJ2-3; 8 bases are shared with TRBD2. The CDR3 length is 14 residues. Per the germline V gene, CDR1 is LNHDA and CDR2 is SQIVND (reference sequence). After removal of 6 bases from V and 1 base from J, the junction contained 3 bases not matched to a gene. The whole variable domain, filled in from reference TRBV19 and TRBJ2-3, reads DGGITQSPKYLFRKEGQNVTLSCEQNLNHDAMYWYRQDPGQGLRLIYYSQIVNDFQKGDIAEGYSVSREKKESFPLTVTSAQKNPTAFYLCASSMTSGTDTQYFGPGTRLTVL.

This clone appeared a single time. The rearrangement links TRBV19 to TRBJ2-3; 10 nucleotides match TRBD2. Germline V gene data show CDR1 as LNHDA and CDR2 as SQIVND (reference sequence). This CDR3 has 18 residues. With 1 base clipped from V and 5 bases from J, the junction kept 12 bases outside the gene matches. DNA of the CDR3: TGTGCCAGTAGTATAGTCGGTCCTAGCGGGGGATCACGAGATACGCAGTATTTT. It translates to CASSIVGPSGGSRDTQYF.